This T cell receptor beta chain was sequenced during a study of prognosis after radiotherapy for stage I lung cancer. General study points: Metastatic and non-metastatic patients reportedly diverged in TRBV and TRBJ gene usage.

Germline assignment: CDR1 SGDLS and CDR2 YYNGEE. This CDR3 region has 13 residues. The V end lost 3 bases, the J end lost 7 bases, and 14 bases lay between the germline ends. CDR3 of TCR beta was amplified from genomic DNA via a two-round multiplex PCR. Amplification in first-round PCR relied on primers specific to each TRBV and TRBJ gene. One entry per CDR3 protein results from TCRdb running MiXCR on the multiplex PCR reads. This table has around 19,000 distinct CDR3 sequences, about 60% appearing once. This clonotype was picked up many times. The antigen is undetermined. The rearrangement uses TRBV9 and TRBJ2-7, with TRBD2 as a possible D gene (6 bases). This specimen was PBMCs, taken before or after stereotactic body radiation therapy (not recorded which). The clonotype was recovered from a donor aged 50 or older with non-small cell lung cancer. The CDR3 region has the DNA TGTGCCAGCAGCGCAACCCCGGGAGCTGAGCAGTACTTC. Residues: CASSATPGAEQYF.